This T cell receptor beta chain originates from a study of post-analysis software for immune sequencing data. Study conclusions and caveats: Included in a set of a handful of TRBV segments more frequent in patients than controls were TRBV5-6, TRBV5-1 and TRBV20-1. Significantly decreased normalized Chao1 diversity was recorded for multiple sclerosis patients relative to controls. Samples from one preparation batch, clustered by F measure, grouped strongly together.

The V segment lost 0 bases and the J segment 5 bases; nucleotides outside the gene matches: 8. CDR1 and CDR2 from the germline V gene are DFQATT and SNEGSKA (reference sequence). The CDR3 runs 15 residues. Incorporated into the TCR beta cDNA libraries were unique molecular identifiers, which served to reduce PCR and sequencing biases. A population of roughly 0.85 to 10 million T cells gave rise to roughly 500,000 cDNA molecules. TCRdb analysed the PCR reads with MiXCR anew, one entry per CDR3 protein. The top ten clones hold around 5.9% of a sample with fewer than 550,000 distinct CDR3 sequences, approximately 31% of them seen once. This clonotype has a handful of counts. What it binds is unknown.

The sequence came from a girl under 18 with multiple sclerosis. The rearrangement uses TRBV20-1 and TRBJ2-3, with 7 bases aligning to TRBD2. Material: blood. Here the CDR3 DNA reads TGCAGTGCTAGAGATGGGACTAACTTGGAAGATACGCAGTATTTT. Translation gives CSARDGTNLEDTQYF.